The T cell receptor (beta chain) under discussion was sequenced for a study of blood T cell repertoires in COVID-19. Study context: Collection of acute and convalescent COVID-19 samples took place in the United States, Italy and Spain. PBMCs, B-cell-depleted T cells, or T cells were the source of the cDNA or gDNA that made up the material.

Everyone who took part was about 18 to 90 years old, and they came from roughly 25 US areas. Germline V gene sequence: CDR1 MDHEN, CDR2 SYDVKM. Trimming removed 6 bases at V and 4 bases at J, with 17 bases between. This CDR3 is built from 15 residues. Profiling relied on immunoSEQ multiplex PCR, and the TCRdb table lists in-frame clones only, not all of them. This sample has under 200,000 clones, with approximately 80% found just once. The chain joins TRBV28 to TRBJ2-3; a weak D match, TRBD1 (5 bases). Source material: PBMCs or T cells enriched from blood (not recorded which). This sequence was found in a woman aged 45-59 years who had recovered from COVID-19. CDR3 sequence reads: CASSSPSTRADTQYF. In DNA form, the CDR3 reads TGTGCCAGCAGCAGTCCCTCAACCAGGGCAGATACGCAGTATTTT.